This TCR beta chain came from a study of T cells expressing NK-cell markers. Germline V gene lookup returns CDR1 LNHDA and CDR2 SQIVND (reference sequence). The CDR3 sequence is 16 residues long. TCRdb re-called the 5' RACE reads and catalogs CDR3 proteins one per entry, DNA excluded. Across a few hundred thousand distinct CDR3 sequences, the top ten clones capture less than 4.5% of the sample. Sequenced: blood T cells: a sorted CD56 or NKG2C T cell subset, CD4+ or CD8+ T cells, or bulk PBMC T cells (not recorded which). The sequence was collected from a man aged 18 to 29 in good health. The chain employs TRBV19 and TRBJ2-3; no DNA is available, so the TRBD2 call from TCRdb remains unchecked. CDR3 residues: CASSLSGRSRTDTQYF.